This entry concerns a single T cell receptor (beta chain). Produced via immunoSEQ multiplex PCR; TCRdb's table is partial and in-frame only. The data show about 150,000 clones, roughly 88% seen once. The age range of participants was about 18 to 90 years, with residence in about two dozen US areas. The entry originates in a study of blood T cell repertoires in COVID-19. The wider study: Samples of COVID-19 (acute and convalescent) were obtained from the United States, Italy and Spain.

The CDR3 totals 14 residues. The chain is built from TRBV21-1 and TRBJ1-2. TRBV21-1 is recorded as a pseudogene. This TCR derives from a man between 65 and 85 years old who had been exposed to COVID-19. Sequencing used PBMCs or T cells enriched from blood (not recorded which). DNA for the CDR3: TGTGCCAGCATCCAGACCGGCGCGGGCTATGGCTACACCTTC. The encoded protein is CASIQTGAGYGYTF.